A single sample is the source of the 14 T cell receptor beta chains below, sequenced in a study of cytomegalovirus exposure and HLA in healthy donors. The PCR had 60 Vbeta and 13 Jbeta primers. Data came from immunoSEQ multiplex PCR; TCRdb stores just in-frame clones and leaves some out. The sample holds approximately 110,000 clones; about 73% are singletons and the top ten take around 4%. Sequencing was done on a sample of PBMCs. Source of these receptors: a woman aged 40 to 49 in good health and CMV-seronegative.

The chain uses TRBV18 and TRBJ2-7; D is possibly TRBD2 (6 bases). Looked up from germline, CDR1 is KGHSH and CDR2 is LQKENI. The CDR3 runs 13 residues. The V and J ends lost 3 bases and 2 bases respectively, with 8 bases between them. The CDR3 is CASSPAGTYEQYF. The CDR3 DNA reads TGTGCCAGCTCACCGGCGGGGACCTACGAGCAGTACTTC.

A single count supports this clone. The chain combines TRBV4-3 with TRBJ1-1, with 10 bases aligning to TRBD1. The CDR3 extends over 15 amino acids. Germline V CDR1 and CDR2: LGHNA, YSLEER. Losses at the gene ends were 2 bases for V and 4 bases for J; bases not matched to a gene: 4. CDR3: CASSQQGQGSTEAFF. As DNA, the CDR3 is TGCGCCAGCAGCCAACAGGGACAGGGGTCCACTGAAGCTTTCTTT.

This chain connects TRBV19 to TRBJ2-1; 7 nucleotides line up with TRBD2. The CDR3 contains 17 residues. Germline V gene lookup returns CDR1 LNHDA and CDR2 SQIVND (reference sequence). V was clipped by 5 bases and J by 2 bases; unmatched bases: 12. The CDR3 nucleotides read TGTGCCAGTAGTCAAAGGTTTGGGGGGGGGACCTACAATGAGCAGTTCTTC. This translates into CASSQRFGGGTYNEQFF.

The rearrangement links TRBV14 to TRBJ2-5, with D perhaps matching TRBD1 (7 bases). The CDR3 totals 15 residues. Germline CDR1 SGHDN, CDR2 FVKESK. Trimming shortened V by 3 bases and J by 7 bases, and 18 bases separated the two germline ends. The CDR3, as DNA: TGTGCCAGCAGCCAGCGGGACAGCCCAGCGGCGACCCAGTACTTC. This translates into CASSQRDSPAATQYF.

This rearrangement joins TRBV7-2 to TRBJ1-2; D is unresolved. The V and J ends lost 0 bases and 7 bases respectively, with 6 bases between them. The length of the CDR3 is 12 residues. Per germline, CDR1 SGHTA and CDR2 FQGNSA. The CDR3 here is CASSLAAGGYTF. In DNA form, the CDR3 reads TGTGCCAGCAGCTTAGCGGCTGGTGGCTACACCTTC.

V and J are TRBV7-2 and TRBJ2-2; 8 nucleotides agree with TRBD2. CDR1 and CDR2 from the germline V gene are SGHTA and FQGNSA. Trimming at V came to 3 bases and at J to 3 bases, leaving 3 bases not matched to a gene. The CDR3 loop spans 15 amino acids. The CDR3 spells CASSFGGRHTGELFF. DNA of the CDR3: TGTGCCAGCAGCTTCGGCGGGAGGCACACCGGGGAGCTGTTTTTT.

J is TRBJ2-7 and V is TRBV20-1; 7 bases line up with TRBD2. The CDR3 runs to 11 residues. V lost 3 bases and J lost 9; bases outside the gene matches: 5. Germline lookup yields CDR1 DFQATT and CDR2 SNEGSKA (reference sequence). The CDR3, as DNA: TGCAGTGCTAGGAACCTAGCGGTGCAGTACTTC. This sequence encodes CSARNLAVQYF.

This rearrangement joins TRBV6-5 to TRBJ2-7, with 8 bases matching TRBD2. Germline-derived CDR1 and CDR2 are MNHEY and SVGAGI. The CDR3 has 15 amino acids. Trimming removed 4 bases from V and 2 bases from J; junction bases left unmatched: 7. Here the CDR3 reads CASSSSPGLAYEQYF. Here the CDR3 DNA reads TGTGCCAGCAGTTCCTCTCCGGGACTAGCCTACGAGCAGTACTTC.

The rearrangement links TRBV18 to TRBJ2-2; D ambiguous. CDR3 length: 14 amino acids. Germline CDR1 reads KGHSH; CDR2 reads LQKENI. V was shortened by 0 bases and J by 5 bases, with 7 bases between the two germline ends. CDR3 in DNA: TGTGCCAGCTCACCACCCGGCGGTACCGGGGAGCTGTTTTTT. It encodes CASSPPGGTGELFF.

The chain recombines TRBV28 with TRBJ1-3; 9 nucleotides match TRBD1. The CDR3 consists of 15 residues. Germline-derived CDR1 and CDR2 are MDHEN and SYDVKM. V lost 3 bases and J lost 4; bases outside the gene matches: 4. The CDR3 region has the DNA TGTGCCAGCAGTTTGGACAGGGGCTCAGGAAACACCATATATTTT. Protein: CASSLDRGSGNTIYF.

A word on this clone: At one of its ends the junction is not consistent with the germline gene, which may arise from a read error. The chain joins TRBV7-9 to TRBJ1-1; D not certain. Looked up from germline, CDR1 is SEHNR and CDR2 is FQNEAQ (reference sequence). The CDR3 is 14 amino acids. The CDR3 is CSSSLRTMNTEAFF. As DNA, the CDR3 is TGTTCCAGCAGCTTAAGGACTATGAACACTGAAGCTTTCTTT.

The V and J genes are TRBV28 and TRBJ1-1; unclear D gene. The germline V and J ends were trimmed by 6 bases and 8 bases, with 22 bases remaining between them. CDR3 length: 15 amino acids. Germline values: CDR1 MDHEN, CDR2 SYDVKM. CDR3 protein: CASSPTRTAEFEAFF. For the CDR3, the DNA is TGTGCCAGCAGCCCAACTCGGACTGCGGAGTTCGAAGCTTTCTTT.

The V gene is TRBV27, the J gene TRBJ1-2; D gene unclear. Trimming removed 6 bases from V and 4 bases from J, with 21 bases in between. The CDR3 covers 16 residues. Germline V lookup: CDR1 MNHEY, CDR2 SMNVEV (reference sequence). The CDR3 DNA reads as TGTGCCAGCAGCCCCCAAGTTCCAGACTCATCCTATGGCTACACCTTC. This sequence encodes CASSPQVPDSSYGYTF.

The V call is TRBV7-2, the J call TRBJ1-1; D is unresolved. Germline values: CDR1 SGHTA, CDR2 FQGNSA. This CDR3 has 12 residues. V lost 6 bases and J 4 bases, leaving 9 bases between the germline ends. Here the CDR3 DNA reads TGTGCCAGCAGTCCCGGGTTCACTGAAGCTTTCTTT. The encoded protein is CASSPGFTEAFF.